This is a list of T cell receptor beta chains from one sample in a study of T-cell reconstitution after alpha-beta-depleted transplantation in children. MiXCR was run by TCRdb on the PCR reads, yielding one entry per CDR3 protein. The top ten hold about 14% of the sample, which has 450,000 to 550,000 distinct CDR3 sequences, more than 9.5% seen once. The material was PBMCs, mostly from graft donor cells, obtained 180 days after TCRalphabeta/CD19-depleted stem cell transplant. The receptors shown here come from a female patient under 10 years old who had a stem cell transplant for aplastic anemia, so the T cells may come from the graft donor. The CDR3 runs from the conserved cysteine through the conserved F or W. The order of the fields is clone size, J gene, D gene, V gene, CDR3 DNA, CDR3 protein. The D gene is left open where the match is weak. Expanded clones get a size class; other rows say once, few or many, or leave the size out.

NA TRBJ1-1 NA TRBV4-3 TGCGCCAGCAGACAGGGCGGTGGCACTGAAGCTTTCTTT CASRQGGGTEAFF
NA TRBJ1-2 NA TRBV6-5 TGTGCCAGCAGTTACTCGGGGGTTTCCCTTCTCTATGGCTACACCTTC CASSYSGVSLLYGYTF
NA TRBJ2-2 NA TRBV5-1 TGCGCCAGCAGCTATGGCGGGAACACCGGGGAGCTGTTTTTT CASSYGGNTGELFF
many TRBJ1-1 NA TRBV6-1 TGTGCCAGCACCCGACGACAGAGAATGAACACTGAAGCTTTCTTT CASTRRQRMNTEAFF
NA TRBJ2-1 NA TRBV7-9 TGTGCCAGCAGCACAACGGGGGTTGTCAGGTCCTACAATGAGCAGTTCTTC CASSTTGVVRSYNEQFF
NA TRBJ1-1 NA TRBV10-3 TGTGCCATCTCTAATCGGGTTTCCAACACTGAAGCTTTCTTT CAISNRVSNTEAFF
many TRBJ1-1 NA TRBV10-3 TGTGCCATCAGTGTTAAAGAGGGGGGGAACACTGAAGCTTTCTTT CAISVKEGGNTEAFF
many TRBJ2-1 TRBD1 TRBV12-5 TGTGCTAGTGGTTTGGGCGAACGACAGGGGAGCTCCTACAATGAGCAGTTCTTC CASGLGERQGSSYNEQFF
NA TRBJ2-1 NA TRBV20-1 TGCAGTGCTAGTCGGAGTGATAGCGTTTTCAATGAGCAGTTCTTC CSASRSDSVFNEQFF
few TRBJ1-1 NA TRBV7-9 TGTGCCAGCAGCTTAGAGGGGATAATGGACACTGAAGCTTTCTTT CASSLEGIMDTEAFF
few TRBJ2-5 NA TRBV24-1 TGTGCCACCAGTGATACCGATCGGAGGAGGGAGACCCAGTACTTC CATSDTDRRRETQYF
many TRBJ2-1 TRBD2 TRBV5-5 TGTGCCAGCAGCACGGGACTAGCGGGACGGGGTGAGCAGTTCTTC CASSTGLAGRGEQFF
few TRBJ2-1 TRBD2 TRBV7-9 TGTGCCAGCAGCACAAGCAAGCGGGAGGCCTACTTC CASSTSKREAYF
few TRBJ2-2 NA TRBV3-1 TGTGCCAGCAGCCAAGGGGACATCACCGGGGAGCTGTTTTTT CASSQGDITGELFF
NA TRBJ2-7 TRBD2 TRBV28 TGTGCCAGCAGTTTATTTAGTATAGCGGGAGTCTACGAGCAGTACTTC CASSLFSIAGVYEQYF
NA TRBJ2-5 TRBD1 TRBV6-2/TRBV6-3 TGTGCCAGCAGAACCGGACAGGACGACCAAGAGACCCAGTACTTC CASRTGQDDQETQYF
few TRBJ2-7 TRBD1 TRBV2 TGTGCCAGCAGGACCCGACAGGGAAGCTCCTACGAGCAGTACTTC CASRTRQGSSYEQYF
few TRBJ1-6 NA TRBV28 TGTGCCAGCAGCGTAATGGCGCTCTGGAGGCACAATTCACCCCTCCACTTT CASSVMALWRHNSPLHF
NA TRBJ2-3 TRBD2 TRBV20-1 TGCAGTGCTAGGGGGGCTAGCGGGAGTTGGACAGATACGCAGTATTTT CSARGASGSWTDTQYF
many TRBJ2-3 NA TRBV21-1 TGTGCCAGCAGCAAAGCGGAGCGGGAGGGCCTCTTAGTCACAGATACGCAGTATTTT CASSKAEREGLLVTDTQYF
many TRBJ1-4 NA TRBV5-5 TGTGCCAGCAGCCTCCTGGGAAACTACGAAAAACTGTTTTTT CASSLLGNYEKLFF
NA TRBJ2-1 NA TRBV29-1 TGCAGCGTTGCGGACGGGGGCGCCTACAATGAGCAGTTCTTC CSVADGGAYNEQFF
many TRBJ2-5 TRBD1 TRBV5-1 TGCGCCAGCAGCATCGGGACAGGGGTCCAAGAGACCCAGTACTTC CASSIGTGVQETQYF
many TRBJ2-7 NA TRBV29-1 TGCAGCGTTGCCAGGGGGGATCCCTACGAGCAGTACTTC CSVARGDPYEQYF
few TRBJ2-4 NA TRBV12-3/TRBV12-4 TGTGCCAGCAGTTTTAGGGACTTCAGAAACATTCAGTACTTC CASSFRDFRNIQYF
NA TRBJ2-1 TRBD1 TRBV24-1 TGTGCCACCAGTGATTTGCGGGGGTCAGGGGGCGATGAGCAGTTCTTC CATSDLRGSGGDEQFF
NA TRBJ1-5 NA TRBV20-1 TGCAGTGCTGAGGACGGTCTAGGTCAGCCCCAGCATTTT CSAEDGLGQPQHF
NA TRBJ2-6 NA TRBV6-1 TGTGCCAGCAGGACAGTTAGGGGGTCCGGGGCCAACGTCCTGACTTTC CASRTVRGSGANVLTF
few TRBJ2-3 NA TRBV6-1 TGTGCCCTCAAGCAGCGTAAATTCACAGATACGCAGTATTTT CALKQRKFTDTQYF
NA TRBJ2-3 TRBD1 TRBV11-2 TGTGCCAGCAGCTTAGAATCTGCAGGGGGAGAGGACACAGATACGCAGTATTTT CASSLESAGGEDTDTQYF
NA TRBJ2-1 TRBD2 TRBV5-1 TGCGCCAGCAGCTTGAATAGCGGGAGGGCCGTCGGCAATGAGCAGTTCTTC CASSLNSGRAVGNEQFF
few TRBJ2-3 NA TRBV24-1 TGTGCCACCAGTGATTTTAGGCAGGGCTGGGCAGATACGCAGTATTTT CATSDFRQGWADTQYF
NA TRBJ2-5 TRBD2 TRBV24-1 TGTGCCACCAGTGATTTTGGGGCAGGGAGGGCGGAGACCCAGTACTTC CATSDFGAGRAETQYF
few TRBJ2-2 NA TRBV20-1 TGCAGTGCCACGAGGGGGAACGCGAACACCGGGGAGCTGTTTTTT CSATRGNANTGELFF
NA TRBJ2-7 TRBD2 TRBV2 TGTGCCAGCATGCTAGCGGCGGCCTCCTACGAGCAGTACTTC CASMLAAASYEQYF
NA TRBJ2-7 NA TRBV11-2 TGTGCCAGCAGCCCCGGACAGTGGACCGACGAGCAGTACTTC CASSPGQWTDEQYF
few TRBJ1-1 NA TRBV7-9 TGTGCCAGCAGCTTAGGGAGGACGTGGGGGAACACTGAAGCTTTCTTT CASSLGRTWGNTEAFF
many TRBJ2-7 NA TRBV28 TGTGCCAGCAGCTCGAGCTCCTACGAGCAGTACTTC CASSSSSYEQYF
NA TRBJ2-1 NA TRBV4-3 TGCGCCAGCAGCCAAGATCCCCTACTAGGGGCTTGGGATGAGCAGTTCTTC CASSQDPLLGAWDEQFF
NA TRBJ2-5 NA TRBV7-7 TGTGCCAGCAGCCGGGACGGGCGAGAGACCCAGTACTTC CASSRDGRETQYF
NA TRBJ2-1 TRBD1 TRBV7-2 TGTGCCAGCAGCGGGGACAGGGGCTCTCACAATGAGCAGTTCTTC CASSGDRGSHNEQFF
NA TRBJ2-1 TRBD2 TRBV27 TGTGCCAGCAAGGGTAGCGGGAACTCCTACAATGAGCAGTTCTTC CASKGSGNSYNEQFF
many TRBJ2-7 TRBD2 TRBV29-1 TGCAGCGTTGAAGGCCGGGAGGGCCTCGAGCAGTACTTC CSVEGREGLEQYF
many TRBJ2-1 NA TRBV4-3 TGCGCCAGCAGCCAAGGTGCAGGTAGGGGGACAATGAGGCAGTTCTTC CASSQGAGRGTMRQFF
NA TRBJ1-1 TRBD1 TRBV25-1 TGTGCCAGCAGTGGCACAGGGGGCATTGGCACTGAAGCTTTCTTT CASSGTGGIGTEAFF